The sequence of this TCR beta chain was determined in a study of T cell changes during pregnancy in multiple sclerosis. Using immunoSEQ multiplex PCR, the repertoire was profiled, and TCRdb retains in-frame clones only, with some absent. The table records tens of thousands of clones, approximately 92% of them present only once. The germline CDR1 and CDR2 sequences are LNHDA and SQIVND (reference sequence). CDR3 length: 15 amino acids. Losses at the gene ends were 10 bases for V and 4 bases for J; bases not matched to a gene: 10. The specimen comprised peripheral blood, sampled in the third trimester of pregnancy. The sequence came from a female donor in good health, enrolled as a control in a pregnancy study. The rearrangement links TRBV19 to TRBJ1-2; 12 bases agree with TRBD1. The CDR3 protein is CATSWGQGAGYGYTF. CDR3 sequence (DNA): TGTGCCACATCCTGGGGACAGGGGGCAGGCTATGGCTACACCTTC.